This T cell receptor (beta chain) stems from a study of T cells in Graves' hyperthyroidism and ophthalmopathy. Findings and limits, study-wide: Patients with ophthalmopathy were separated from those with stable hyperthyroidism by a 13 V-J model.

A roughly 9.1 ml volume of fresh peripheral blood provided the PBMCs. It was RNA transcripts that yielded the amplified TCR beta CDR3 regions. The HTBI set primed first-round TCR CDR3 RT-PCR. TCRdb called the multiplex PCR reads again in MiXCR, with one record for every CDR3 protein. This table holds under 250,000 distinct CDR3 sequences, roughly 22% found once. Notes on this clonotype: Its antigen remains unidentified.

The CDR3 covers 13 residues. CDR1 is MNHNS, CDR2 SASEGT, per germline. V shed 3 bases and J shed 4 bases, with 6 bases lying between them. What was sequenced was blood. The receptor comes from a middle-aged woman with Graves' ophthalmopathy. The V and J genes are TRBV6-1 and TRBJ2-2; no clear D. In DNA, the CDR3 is TGTGCCAGCAGTGAGAGTGGCACCGGGGAGCTGTTTTTT. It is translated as CASSESGTGELFF.